This record concerns one T cell receptor beta chain sequence. This clonotype came up many times. The target of this receptor is not known. Per-nucleotide qualities are absent, and no much larger clonotype sits a single base away. Whole blood was used without fractionating the cells, so the repertoire represented all peripheral T cells without sorting. For RNA extraction, an approximately 2.5 ml sample of peripheral blood was drawn into Tempus tubes. The first sixteen eligible patients were processed from the enrolled HIV-infected adults, who had not yet received antiretroviral therapy and were about to begin treatment. Enrollment excluded patients who had febrile or AIDS-related illness, tumors, hepatitis B or C coinfection, immunomodulatory therapy, recent vaccination or treatment interruptions. Residual genomic DNA was removed with the TURBO-DNase kit and globin mRNA was depleted with GLOBINclear. Pretreatment blood was drawn from HIV-infected patients immediately prior to the initiation of antiretroviral therapy.

Reverse transcription of approximately 500 ng RNA was performed with SuperScript III using primers directed against the alpha and beta constant regions. Separate alpha and beta chain libraries were generated by chain-specific third strand synthesis with multiplexing indices. In the protocol, all rearrangements within a chain were amplified with a single primer pair so that primer bias was avoided, and molecular barcodes were added to each cDNA molecule. The SP2 sequencing primer site and a random hexamer were carried on a 5' RACE adapter, to which purified cDNA was joined by T4 RNA Ligase 1. With slow temperature ramps used to favor optimal annealing, second strand synthesis was primed from the SP2 site with Phusion polymerase. The 12-nucleotide barcode on each molecule comprised two random hexamer sequences, both introduced before amplification and concatenated. An amplification PCR of 23 cycles with P5s and P7 primers came after a short first PCR that had added P5 and P7 adapter elements plus a second index. A total of 25 to 30 PCR cycles were applied to the libraries, which were quantified on a Qubit, sized on a Bioanalyzer, and diluted to roughly 4 nM. Normalized libraries were sequenced on an Illumina MiSeq with 2 x 250 paired-end kits. Reverse transcription reactions were cleaned up on MinElute columns and eluted into 10 ul Tris-Cl. Adapter ligations were incubated for 20 to 25 hours at 16 degrees C and subsequently purified with AMPure XP beads at a 1:1 ratio. Regarding the original processing steps: Demultiplexed FASTQ files were processed with a modified Decombinator that output V, J, insert and barcode information. Sequences that shared a barcode but differed from the dominant sequence were discarded as errors, and original cDNA molecules were estimated by counting barcodes clustered at Levenshtein distance 3. The R packages ineq, vegan, igraph and RCytoscape were used for downstream analyses, with IMGT nomenclature and CDR3 definitions applied. V gene usage was computed over distinct sequences, each TCR counted once to avoid skew from clonal expansion. Within a donor, similarity networks joined unique CDR3 amino acid sequences in every case where two of them were separated by a single Levenshtein edit. Published HIV-specific CDR3s (approximately 100 alpha, 702 beta) and CMV-specific CDR3s (under 14 alpha, about 260 beta) were assembled and queried against the repertoires. Random subsampling to size-matched repertoires demonstrated that the decreased diversity in patients did not result from their lower sequence numbers. TCRdb trimmed the raw reads at Q25, called clones with MiXCR and kept productive beta chains. Entries are consolidated by CDR3 protein sequence, retaining the most common genes and DNA. None of the V and J calls come from the authors' own analysis; TCRdb made them. In all, the sample holds some 11,000 distinct CDR3 sequences, and around 9% of those were seen once. Around 20% of the sample is taken by the ten largest.

This specimen belongs to a study of HIV-infected patients and healthy controls (dated by TCRdb to the mid-2010s). At the level of the whole study: After three months of therapy, CD4 counts in about 90% of the 16 patients increased to a modest but significant degree while remaining below normal ranges. CD8 counts did not change consistently during early therapy, while the CD4:CD8 ratio increased slightly. After a further year of therapy, viral load was undetectable in all patients, having already become undetectable in 11 of 16 patients by the second bleed. Relative to controls, total CDR3 counts per chain did not differ significantly, and patients lacked overall T-cell lymphocytopenia. The question the study tested was whether immune perturbation and reconstitution could be captured by deep TCR repertoire sequencing of small blood samples from HIV patients.

What the authors observed across the whole study: In size-matched repertoire data, the apparent post-therapy recovery of the Gini index in HIV-infected patients was not replicated. By Jaccard index and by the count of highly shared sequences, healthy controls shared more CDR3s between individuals than HIV+ patients did. The observed differences in diversity were not explained by the slight differences in age and sex profiles between the study cohorts. Rare events from HIV-infected data received too much weight under size-matching, and comparisons were complicated by unequal numbers of distinct sequences between patients and controls. Eight alpha and eight beta V genes showed significantly different mean usage between HIV-infected patients and controls. During therapy, HIV-associated CDR3s significantly decreased in frequency, while CMV-associated CDR3s did not change significantly, though most became more frequent. HIV-infected repertoires had significantly higher mean Gini indices than controls, possibly reflecting oligoclonality. Compared with untreated HIV+ repertoires, healthy control repertoires had roughly threefold more distinct CDR3s and a higher Shannon diversity. In the samples, alpha-beta chain pairing was left undetermined. A major limit on how widely the findings apply, in the view of the authors, was that only sixteen HIV-infected individuals were processed. The study did not determine donor HLA types. Sequencing depth was restricted by the use of whole blood, which also prevented the dynamics of distinct T-cell subpopulations from being separated. MAIT cell alpha-chain CDR3s were present at high frequency in healthy controls but severely depleted in HIV+ repertoires.

The source material was blood, sampled before antiretroviral therapy. This receptor was identified in an adult with HIV infection. The donor label of this sample is uncertain.

DNA sequence: TGTGCCAGCGGGACTAGCGGGATTCGAGAGACCCAGTACTTC. This encodes CASGTSGIRETQYF. The chain links TRBV12-3 or TRBV12-4 with TRBJ2-5; 13 junctional bases match TRBD2. The CDR3 has 14 amino acids, counting the end cysteine and phenylalanine. Just CDR3 DNA is preserved here, 42 bases in frame from base 1. V ends up 8 bases short and J 4 bases short, with an unmatched junction base count of 4.